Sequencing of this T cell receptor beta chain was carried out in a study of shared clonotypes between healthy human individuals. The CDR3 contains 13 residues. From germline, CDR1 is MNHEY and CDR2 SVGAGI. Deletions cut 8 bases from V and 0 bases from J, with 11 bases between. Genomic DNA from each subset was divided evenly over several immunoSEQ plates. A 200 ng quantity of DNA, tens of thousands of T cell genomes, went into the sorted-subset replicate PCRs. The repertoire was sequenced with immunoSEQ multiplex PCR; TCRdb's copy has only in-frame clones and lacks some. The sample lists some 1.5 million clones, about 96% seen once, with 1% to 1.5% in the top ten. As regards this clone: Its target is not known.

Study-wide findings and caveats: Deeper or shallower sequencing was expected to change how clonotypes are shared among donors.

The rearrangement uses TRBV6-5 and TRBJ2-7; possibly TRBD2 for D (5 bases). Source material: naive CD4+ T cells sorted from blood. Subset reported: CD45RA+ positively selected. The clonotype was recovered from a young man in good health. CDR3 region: CASRLGSSYEQYF. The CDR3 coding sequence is TGTGCCAGCCGATTGGGGAGCTCCTACGAGCAGTACTTC.